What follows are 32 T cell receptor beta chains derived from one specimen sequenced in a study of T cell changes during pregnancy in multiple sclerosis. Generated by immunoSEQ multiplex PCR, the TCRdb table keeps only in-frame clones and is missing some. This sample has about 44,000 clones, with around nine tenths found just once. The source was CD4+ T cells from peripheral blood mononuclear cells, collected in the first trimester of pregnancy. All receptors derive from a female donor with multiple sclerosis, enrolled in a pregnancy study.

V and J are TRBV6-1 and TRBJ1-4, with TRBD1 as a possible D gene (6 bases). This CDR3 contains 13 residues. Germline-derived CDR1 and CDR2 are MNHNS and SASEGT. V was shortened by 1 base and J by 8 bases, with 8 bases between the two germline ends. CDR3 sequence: CASSEVQGEKLFF. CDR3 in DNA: TGTGCCAGCAGTGAAGTTCAGGGGGAAAAACTGTTTTTT.

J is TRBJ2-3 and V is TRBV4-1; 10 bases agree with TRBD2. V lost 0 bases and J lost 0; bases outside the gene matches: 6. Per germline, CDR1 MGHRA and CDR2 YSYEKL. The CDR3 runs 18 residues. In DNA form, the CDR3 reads TGCGCCAGCAGCCAAGATCAAAGACTAGCGGGTAGCACAGATACGCAGTATTTT. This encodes CASSQDQRLAGSTDTQYF.

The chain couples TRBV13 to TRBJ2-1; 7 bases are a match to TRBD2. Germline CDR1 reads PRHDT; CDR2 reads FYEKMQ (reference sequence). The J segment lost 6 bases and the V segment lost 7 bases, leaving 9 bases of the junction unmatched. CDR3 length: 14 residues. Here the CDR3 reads CASTPMTSFNEQFF. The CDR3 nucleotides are TGTGCCAGCACCCCCATGACTAGCTTCAATGAGCAGTTCTTC.

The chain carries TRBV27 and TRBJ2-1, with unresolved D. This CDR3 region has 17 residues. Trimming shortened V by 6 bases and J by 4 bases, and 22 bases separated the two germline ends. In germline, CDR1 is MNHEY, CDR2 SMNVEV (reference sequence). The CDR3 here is CASRSLALAQQYNEQFF. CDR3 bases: TGTGCCAGCAGATCCTTGGCTTTAGCCCAGCAATACAATGAGCAGTTCTTC.

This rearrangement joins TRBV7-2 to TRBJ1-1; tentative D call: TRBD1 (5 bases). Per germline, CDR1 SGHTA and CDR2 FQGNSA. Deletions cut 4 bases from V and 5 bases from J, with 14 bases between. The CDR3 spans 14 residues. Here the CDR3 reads CASSWRGVGTEAFF. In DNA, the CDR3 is TGTGCCAGCAGCTGGCGGGGGGTGGGGACTGAAGCTTTCTTT.

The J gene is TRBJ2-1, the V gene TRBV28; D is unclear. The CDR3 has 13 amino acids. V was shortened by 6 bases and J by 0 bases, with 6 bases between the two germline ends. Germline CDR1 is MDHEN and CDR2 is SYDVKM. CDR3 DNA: TGTGCCAGCAGACTCATCTCCTACAATGAGCAGTTCTTC. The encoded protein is CASRLISYNEQFF.

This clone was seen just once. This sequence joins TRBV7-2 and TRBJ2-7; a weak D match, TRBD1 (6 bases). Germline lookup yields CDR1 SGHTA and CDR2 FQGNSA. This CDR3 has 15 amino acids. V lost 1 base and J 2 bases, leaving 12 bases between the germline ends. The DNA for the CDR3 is TGTGCCAGCAGCTTAGGTGGAGCAGGGGCCTACGAGCAGTACTTC. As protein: CASSLGGAGAYEQYF.

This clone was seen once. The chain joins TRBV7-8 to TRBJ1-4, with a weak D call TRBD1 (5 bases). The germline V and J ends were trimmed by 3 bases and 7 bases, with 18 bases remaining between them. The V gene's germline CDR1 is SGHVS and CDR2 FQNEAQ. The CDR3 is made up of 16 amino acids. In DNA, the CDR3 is TGTGCCAGCAGCTTTTCTCGGGACTCGAGGAGTGAAAAACTGTTTTTT. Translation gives CASSFSRDSRSEKLFF.

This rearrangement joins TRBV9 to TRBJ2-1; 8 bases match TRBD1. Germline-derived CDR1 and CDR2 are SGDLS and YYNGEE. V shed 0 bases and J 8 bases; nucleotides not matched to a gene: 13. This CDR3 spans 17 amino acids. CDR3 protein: CASSVATSAGGWDEQFF. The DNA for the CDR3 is TGTGCCAGCAGCGTAGCTACATCGGCAGGGGGCTGGGATGAGCAGTTCTTC.

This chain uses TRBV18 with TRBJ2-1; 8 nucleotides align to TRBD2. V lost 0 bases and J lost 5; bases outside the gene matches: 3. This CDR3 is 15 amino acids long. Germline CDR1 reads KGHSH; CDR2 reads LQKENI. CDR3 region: CASSPPSGNNNEQFF. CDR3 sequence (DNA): TGTGCCAGCTCACCACCTAGCGGGAATAACAATGAGCAGTTCTTC.

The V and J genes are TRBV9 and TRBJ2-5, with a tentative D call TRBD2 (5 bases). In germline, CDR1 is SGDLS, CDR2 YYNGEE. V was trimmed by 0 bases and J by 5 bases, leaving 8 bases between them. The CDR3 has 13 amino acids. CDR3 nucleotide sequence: TGTGCCAGCAGCGTAGCGGGAACGGAGACCCAGTACTTC. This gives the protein CASSVAGTETQYF.

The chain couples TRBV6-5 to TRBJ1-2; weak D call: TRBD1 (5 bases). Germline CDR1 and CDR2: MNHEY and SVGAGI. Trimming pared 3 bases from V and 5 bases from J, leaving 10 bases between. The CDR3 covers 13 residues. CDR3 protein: CASSYRQGYGYTF. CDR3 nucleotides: TGTGCCAGCAGTTATCGCCAGGGATATGGCTACACCTTC.

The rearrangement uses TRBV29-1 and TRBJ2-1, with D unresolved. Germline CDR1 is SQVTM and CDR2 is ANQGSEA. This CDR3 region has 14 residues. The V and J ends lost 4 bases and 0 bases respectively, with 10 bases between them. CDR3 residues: CSVGLRSSYNEQFF. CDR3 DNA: TGCAGCGTTGGCTTAAGGAGCTCCTACAATGAGCAGTTCTTC.

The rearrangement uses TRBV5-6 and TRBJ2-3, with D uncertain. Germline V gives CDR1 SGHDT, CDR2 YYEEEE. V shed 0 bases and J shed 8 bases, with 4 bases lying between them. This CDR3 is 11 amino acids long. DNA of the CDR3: TGTGCCAGCAGCTTGGCAGGTACGCAGTATTTT. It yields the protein CASSLAGTQYF.

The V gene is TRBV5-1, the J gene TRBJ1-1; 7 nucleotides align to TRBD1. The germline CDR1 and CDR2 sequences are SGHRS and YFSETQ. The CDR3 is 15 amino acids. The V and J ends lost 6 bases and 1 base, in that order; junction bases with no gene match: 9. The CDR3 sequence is CASTLQGESNTEAFF. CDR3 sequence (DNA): TGCGCCAGCACCCTGCAGGGGGAGTCGAACACTGAAGCTTTCTTT.

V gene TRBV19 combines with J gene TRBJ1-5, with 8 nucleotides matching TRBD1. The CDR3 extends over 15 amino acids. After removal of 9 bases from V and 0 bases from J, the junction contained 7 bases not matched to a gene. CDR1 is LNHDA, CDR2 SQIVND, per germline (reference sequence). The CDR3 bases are TGTGCCAGCATCGGACAGGGTGGTAGCAATCAGCCCCAGCATTTT. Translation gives CASIGQGGSNQPQHF.

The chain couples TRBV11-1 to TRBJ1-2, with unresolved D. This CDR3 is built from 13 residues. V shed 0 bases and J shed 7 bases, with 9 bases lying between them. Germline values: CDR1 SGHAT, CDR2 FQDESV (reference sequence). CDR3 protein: CASSLAGSGGYTF. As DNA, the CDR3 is TGTGCCAGCAGCTTAGCAGGGAGCGGTGGCTACACCTTC.

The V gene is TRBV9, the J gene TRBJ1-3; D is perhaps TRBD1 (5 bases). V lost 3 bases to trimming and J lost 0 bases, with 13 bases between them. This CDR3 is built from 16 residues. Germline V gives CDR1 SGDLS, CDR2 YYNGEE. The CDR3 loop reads CASSEYDSISGNTIYF. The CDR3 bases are TGTGCCAGCAGCGAATACGACAGTATCTCTGGAAACACCATATATTTT.

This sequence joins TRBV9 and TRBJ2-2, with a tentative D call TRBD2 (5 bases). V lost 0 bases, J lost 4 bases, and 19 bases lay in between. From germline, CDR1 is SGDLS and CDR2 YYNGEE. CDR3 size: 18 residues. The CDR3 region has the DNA TGTGCCAGCAGCGTAGAAGCAGGAACTAGGGTCGGCACCGGGGAGCTGTTTTTT. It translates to CASSVEAGTRVGTGELFF.

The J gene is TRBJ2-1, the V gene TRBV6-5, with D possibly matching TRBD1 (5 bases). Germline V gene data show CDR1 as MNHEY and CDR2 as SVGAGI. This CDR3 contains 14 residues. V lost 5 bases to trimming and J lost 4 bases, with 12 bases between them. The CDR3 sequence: CASSEAGPYNEQFF. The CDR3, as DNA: TGTGCCAGCAGTGAGGCAGGGCCGTACAATGAGCAGTTCTTC.

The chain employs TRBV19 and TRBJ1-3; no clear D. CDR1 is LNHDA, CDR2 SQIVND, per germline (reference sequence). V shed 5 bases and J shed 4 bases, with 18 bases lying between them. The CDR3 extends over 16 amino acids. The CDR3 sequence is CASSLIPGTYGNTIYF. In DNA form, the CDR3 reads TGTGCCAGTAGTTTGATTCCAGGAACTTACGGAAACACCATATATTTT.

As DNA, the CDR3 is TGCGCCAGCAGCCAAGGCCCTCTAGCGGGAGCAAGAAATGAGCAGTTCTTC. Encoded protein: CASSQGPLAGARNEQFF. The rearrangement links TRBV4-3 to TRBJ2-1; 10 bases agree with TRBD2. Looked up from germline, CDR1 is LGHNA and CDR2 is YSLEER. The CDR3 contains 17 residues. Trimming removed 1 base from V and 7 bases from J; junction bases left unmatched: 10.

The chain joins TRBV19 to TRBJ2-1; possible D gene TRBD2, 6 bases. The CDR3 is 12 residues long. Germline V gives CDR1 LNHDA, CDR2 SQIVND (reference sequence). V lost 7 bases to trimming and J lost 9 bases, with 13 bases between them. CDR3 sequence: CASKELGGEQFF. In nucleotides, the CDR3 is TGTGCCAGTAAGGAGCTGGGGGGTGAGCAGTTCTTC.

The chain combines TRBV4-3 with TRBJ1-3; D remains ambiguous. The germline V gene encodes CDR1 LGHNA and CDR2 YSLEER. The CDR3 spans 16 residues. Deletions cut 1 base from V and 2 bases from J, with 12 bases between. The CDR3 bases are TGCGCCAGCAGCCAAGCTATTGAGCCAACTGGAAACACCATATATTTT. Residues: CASSQAIEPTGNTIYF.

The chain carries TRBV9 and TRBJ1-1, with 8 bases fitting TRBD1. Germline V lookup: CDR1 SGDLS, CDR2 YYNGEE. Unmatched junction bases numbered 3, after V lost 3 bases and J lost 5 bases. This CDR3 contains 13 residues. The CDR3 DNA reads TGTGCCAGCAGCGCGACAGGGGTGACTGAAGCTTTCTTT. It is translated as CASSATGVTEAFF.

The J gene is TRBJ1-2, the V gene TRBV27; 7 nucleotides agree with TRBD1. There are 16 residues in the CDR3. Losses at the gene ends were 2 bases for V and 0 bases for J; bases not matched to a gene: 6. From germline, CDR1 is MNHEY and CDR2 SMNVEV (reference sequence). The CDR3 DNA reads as TGTGCCAGCAGTTTACGATCGGGGACAGCTAACTATGGCTACACCTTC. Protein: CASSLRSGTANYGYTF.

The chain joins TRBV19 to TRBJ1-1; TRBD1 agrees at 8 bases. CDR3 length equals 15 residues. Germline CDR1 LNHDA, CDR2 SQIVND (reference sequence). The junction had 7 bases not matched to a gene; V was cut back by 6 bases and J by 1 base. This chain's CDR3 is CASRNQGARNTEAFF. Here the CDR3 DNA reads TGTGCCAGTAGGAACCAGGGGGCAAGGAACACTGAAGCTTTCTTT.

CDR3: CASSLRDRAYEQYF. The CDR3 bases are TGTGCCAGCAGCTTACGGGACAGAGCCTACGAGCAGTACTTC. J is TRBJ2-7 and V is TRBV7-9, with TRBD1 matching over 7 bases. The V gene's germline CDR1 is SEHNR and CDR2 FQNEAQ (reference sequence). This CDR3 region has 14 residues. Trimming took 2 bases from V and 2 from J; bases not matched to a gene: 3.

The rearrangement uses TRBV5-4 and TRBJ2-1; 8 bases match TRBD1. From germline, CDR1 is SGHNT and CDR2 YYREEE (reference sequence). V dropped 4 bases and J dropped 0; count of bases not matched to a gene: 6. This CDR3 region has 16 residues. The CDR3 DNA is TGTGCCAGCAGCCCCCGGGGGACAGGCTCCTACAATGAGCAGTTCTTC. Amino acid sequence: CASSPRGTGSYNEQFF.

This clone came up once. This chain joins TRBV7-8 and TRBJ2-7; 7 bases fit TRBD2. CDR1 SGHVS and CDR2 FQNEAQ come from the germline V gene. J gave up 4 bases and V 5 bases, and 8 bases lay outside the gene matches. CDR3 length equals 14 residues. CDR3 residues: CASSTRTSTYEQYF. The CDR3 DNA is TGTGCCAGCAGCACGCGGACTAGTACTTACGAGCAGTACTTC.

For the CDR3, the DNA is TGTGCCAGCAGTAGAACAGGGGCACATGAAGCTTTCTTT. Its translation is CASSRTGAHEAFF. V gene TRBV27 combines with J gene TRBJ1-1, with TRBD1 identical over 7 bases. V lost 5 bases to trimming and J lost 7 bases; unmatched junction nucleotides: 7. The CDR3 is made up of 13 amino acids. CDR1 MNHEY and CDR2 SMNVEV come from the germline V gene (reference sequence).

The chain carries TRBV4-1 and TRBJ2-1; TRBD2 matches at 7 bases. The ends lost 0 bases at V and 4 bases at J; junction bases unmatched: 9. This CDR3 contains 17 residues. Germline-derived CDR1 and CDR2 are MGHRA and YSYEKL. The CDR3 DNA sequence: TGCGCCAGCAGCCAAGAGCGGTCGGCGGGAGCGTACAATGAGCAGTTCTTC. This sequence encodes CASSQERSAGAYNEQFF.